This TCR beta chain was captured in a study of blood T cells in healthy people across ages. Sample-barcoded 5' priming and a J-beta primer mix drove a second PCR of about 6 to 11 cycles. A minimum of 3 million CDR3-containing paired-end reads was obtained for each sample. One entry per CDR3 protein, called by TCRdb with MiXCR from the 5' RACE reads. Among about 1.5 million distinct CDR3 sequences, approximately 43% were seen once, and the ten largest hold approximately 4%. Sequenced material: blood. This clonotype was obtained from a woman aged 18-30 years in good health.

CDR3 sequence (DNA): TGCAGTGCTAGGGATATAAGGGGACCCGGGTTTGGCTACACCTTC. It is translated as CSARDIRGPGFGYTF. This rearrangement joins TRBV20-1 to TRBJ1-2, with a tentative D call TRBD1 (5 bases). From germline, CDR1 is DFQATT and CDR2 SNEGSKA (reference sequence). The CDR3 totals 15 residues. Trimming pared 3 bases from V and 7 bases from J, leaving 21 bases between.